What follows describes a single T cell receptor (beta chain). The target antigen is unknown. Possible read error: a much larger clone is one base away. RNA isolated from unsorted whole blood supplied the blood RNA, with germline DNA also extracted. The data were taken from a study of tumor-infiltrating lymphocytes in primary liver carcinoma. Study-wide points: The difference in top-250-clone fraction between tumors and blood was significant, favoring tumors (p = 0.039).

Germline V gene data show CDR1 as PRHDT and CDR2 as FYEKMQ (reference sequence). CDR3 size: 15 residues. A primer in the constant region served to generate TCR beta cDNA from 450 to 650 ng of total RNA. What produced the TCR beta libraries was three nested multiplex PCR rounds using slightly modified ARM-PCR. The two initial PCR rounds, roughly 9 cycles each, used TRBV1-TRBV30 forward and C-beta reverse primers. TCRdb independently ran MiXCR on the multiplex PCR reads; one entry per CDR3 protein. The table includes 190,000 or so distinct CDR3 sequences, around 60% detected once. The sequence was collected from a woman in her fifties or sixties with primary liver carcinoma and hepatitis B virus infection. Specimen: peripheral blood. The chain combines TRBV13 with TRBJ2-1; TRBD2 agrees at 8 bases. The CDR3 here is CVSSLGGRIYNEQFF. The CDR3 bases are TGTGTCAGCAGCTTAGGCGGGAGGATATACAATGAGCAGTTCTTC.